This entry describes one T cell receptor (beta chain). Profiled with immunoSEQ multiplex PCR; TCRdb holds only in-frame clones, not every one. The data hold tens of thousands of clones, with approximately 92% observed a single time. This sample stems from a study of T cell changes during pregnancy in multiple sclerosis. Per the germline V gene, CDR1 is MNHNS and CDR2 is SASEGT. This CDR3 is built from 13 residues. V shed 8 bases and J shed 1 base, with 11 bases lying between them. The material was peripheral blood, obtained in the third trimester of pregnancy. The source of this sequence is a female donor in good health, enrolled as a control in a pregnancy study. The chain is built from TRBV6-1 and TRBJ1-1, with unresolved D. CDR3 DNA sequence: TGTGCCAGCGGGGAGTTTTGGAACACTGAAGCTTTCTTT. Its translation: CASGEFWNTEAFF.